This TCR beta chain was observed in a study of blood T cell repertoires in COVID-19 (dated by TCRdb to about 2020). With regard to the full study: Samples from collaborators originated in the United States, Italy and Spain and spanned both the acute and convalescent phases of COVID-19. The material from the prospective study consisted of cDNA or gDNA derived from T cells, B-cell-depleted T cells, or PBMCs. Subjects who had been exposed to COVID-19, were actively infected with it, or had recovered from it provided the deeply sampled blood TCRbeta repertoires that made up the dataset. The repertoires were released in a freely available public database meant as a resource for research on the immune response to SARS-CoV-2. Samples came from the ongoing ImmuneRACE study (first 160 participants) plus 1,254 subjects from 6 global collaborators. The sample metadata nearly always contained a de-identified subject ID, COVID-19 status, age in years and sex. Where available, HLA class I and class II types were obtained from metadata supplied by the sample provider rather than from assay-based typing.

Findings and caveats that apply to the study as a whole: The quantity of clinical and demographic metadata differed by source and by participant and was supplied without curation.

CDR1 SGHTA and CDR2 FQGNSA are derived from the germline V gene. Inclusive of the bounding cysteine and phenylalanine, the CDR3 is 15 residues long. The entry retains the CDR3 DNA only, 45 bases that are in frame from base 1. V has 5 bases trimmed and J has 7 bases trimmed; junction bases matching no gene number 7. Participants in the prospective study were enrolled through a virtual design, were aged about 18 to 100 years, and lived in fewer than 30 United States geographic areas. To assign participants to cohorts, the prospective study relied on clinical history that participants themselves reported in a screening survey and a study questionnaire. Mobile phlebotomists in the prospective study collected whole blood, serum and a nasopharyngeal or oropharyngeal swab from every participant. Over a roughly 2-month period, participants in the prospective study had the option of providing additional blood draws and questionnaires. Before DNA extraction, prospective study blood samples were shipped either frozen or at room temperature.

TCRbeta CDR3 regions were amplified from genomic DNA using the immunoSEQ Assay, a bias-controlled multiplex PCR. On the authors' methods: Nucleated cell counts per sample were estimated from amplification of reference gene primers within the assay. To quantify the absolute abundance of each unique TCRbeta CDR3 rearrangement, sequence reads were collapsed and filtered. For each sample, productive Simpson clonality was calculated as the square root of Simpson's diversity index over productive rearrangements. Held by TCRdb, this immuneACCESS table contains in-frame sequences only and omits some clones. Under half of the omission traces to an unresolved V gene where checked; the cause of the rest is unknown. The V and J calls and clone size were taken over from that table, and D and trimming were inferred from the DNA. This sample has some 200,000 clones in its table, and under 90% of those were observed once. Clones ranked in the top ten supply about 8.9% of the sample.

This clone was observed once. Its binding antigen is unknown. Base-call qualities are not available, and no considerably larger clone is one nucleotide away. The origin of this receptor is a woman aged 45-65 years with acute COVID-19. The sample comprised PBMCs or T cells enriched from blood (not recorded which). Recombination connected TRBV7-2 to TRBJ2-1, and TRBD1 matches 11 of the central bases. The CDR3 corresponds to CASSGTGGMRNEQFF. The bases are TGTGCCAGCAGCGGGACAGGGGGTATGAGGAATGAGCAGTTCTTC.